Below, 25 T cell receptor beta chains from the same sample are listed, as sequenced in a study of blood T cell repertoires in COVID-19. Produced via immunoSEQ multiplex PCR; TCRdb's table is partial and in-frame only. The table shows about 200,000 clones, with roughly 82% occurring only once. The specimen was PBMCs or T cells enriched from blood (not recorded which). Receptors originate from a man aged 35-49 years with acute COVID-19.

This clone was counted a few times. This chain links TRBV6-5 with TRBJ1-1; 7 bases match TRBD1. Trimming at V came to 8 bases and at J to 2 bases, leaving 11 bases not matched to a gene. There are 15 residues in the CDR3. The germline CDR1 and CDR2 sequences are MNHEY and SVGAGI. The CDR3 loop reads CASVGAGGLNTEAFF. The CDR3 DNA sequence: TGTGCCAGCGTGGGGGCAGGGGGGCTCAACACTGAAGCTTTCTTT.

This sequence joins TRBV5-4 and TRBJ1-2; D is unclear. V was cut by 3 bases and J by 3 bases, with 6 bases left in between. CDR1 is SGHNT, CDR2 YYREEE, per germline (reference sequence). The CDR3 length is 12 residues. The CDR3 DNA is TGTGCCAGCAGCTCCGCGTACTATGGCTACACCTTC. It yields the protein CASSSAYYGYTF.

The chain carries TRBV5-6 and TRBJ2-7; a possible D gene is TRBD1 (5 bases). V gave up 2 bases and J gave up 1 base, with 7 bases separating them. Germline assignment: CDR1 SGHDT and CDR2 YYEEEE. The CDR3 is made up of 13 amino acids. CDR3 in amino acids: CASSFTGSYEQYF. In DNA, the CDR3 is TGTGCCAGCAGCTTCACAGGATCCTACGAGCAGTACTTC.

J is TRBJ1-5 and V is TRBV19; possible D gene TRBD1, 6 bases. Trimming stripped 10 bases from V and 4 bases from J, with 11 bases between. The CDR3 length is 12 residues. Germline-derived CDR1 and CDR2 are LNHDA and SQIVND (reference sequence). The CDR3 region has the DNA TGTGCCACCAAAGGGGGAAATCAGCCCCAGCATTTT. Protein product: CATKGGNQPQHF.

This clone was detected once. V is TRBV10-2 and J is TRBJ2-6; 9 positions agree with TRBD1. Germline trimming cut 10 bases from V and 5 bases from J; bases unmatched to any gene: 6. This CDR3 has 14 amino acids. Germline V lookup: CDR1 WSHSY, CDR2 SAAADI. CDR3 residues: CATETGGRANVLTF. Written as DNA, the CDR3 is TGCGCCACCGAAACAGGGGGCAGGGCCAACGTCCTGACTTTC.

The chain is built from TRBV7-3 and TRBJ1-1; D remains ambiguous. V lost 1 base and J 0 bases, leaving 9 bases between the germline ends. From germline, CDR1 is SGHTA and CDR2 FQGTGA. CDR3 length: 15 residues. The CDR3 region is CASSLMATMNTEAFF. As DNA, the CDR3 is TGTGCCAGCAGCTTAATGGCAACCATGAACACTGAAGCTTTCTTT.

CDR3 sequence: CASSPRALTALMSTEAFF. The CDR3 nucleotides read TGTGCCAGCTCACCCAGGGCCCTTACGGCGCTAATGAGCACTGAAGCTTTCTTT. The gene calls are TRBV18 and TRBJ1-1; tentatively, D is TRBD1 (5 bases). The CDR3 runs 18 residues. The V end was cut by 3 bases, the J end by 4 bases, with 24 bases between. Germline V gene data show CDR1 as KGHSH and CDR2 as LQKENI.

This chain connects TRBV11-2 to TRBJ2-1; 9 bases match TRBD2. J lost 3 bases, V lost 2 bases, and 5 bases had no gene match. In germline, CDR1 is SGHAT, CDR2 FQNNGV. This CDR3 is 16 amino acids long. The CDR3 DNA is TGTGCCAGCAGCTTATTGGGAGCGGGGGGCTACAATGAGCAGTTCTTC. Its translation: CASSLLGAGGYNEQFF.

This chain connects TRBV11-2 to TRBJ2-2; 9 bases are a match to TRBD2. Per germline, CDR1 SGHAT and CDR2 FQNNGV. The CDR3 extends over 16 amino acids. The ends lost 4 bases at V and 7 bases at J; junction bases unmatched: 10. For the CDR3, the DNA is TGTGCCAGCAGCTCCTTGGCGGGAGGGCCAGGCGGGGAGCTGTTTTTT. Protein sequence: CASSSLAGGPGGELFF. Combining the CDR3 with reference TRBV11-2 and TRBJ2-2 gives the whole variable domain EAGVAQSPRYKIIEKRQSVAFWCNPISGHATLYWYQQILGQGPKLLIQFQNNGVVDDSQLPKDRFSAERLKGVDSTLKIQPAKLEDSAVYLCASSSLAGGPGGELFFGEGSRLTVL.

This rearrangement joins TRBV6-1 to TRBJ1-1; 11 bases map to TRBD1. Germline CDR1 MNHNS, CDR2 SASEGT. Trimming took 4 bases from V and 3 from J; bases not matched to a gene: 7. This CDR3 spans 16 amino acids. The CDR3 is CASSGGTGGLDTEAFF. The DNA of the CDR3 is TGTGCCAGCAGTGGGGGGACAGGGGGGTTGGACACTGAAGCTTTCTTT.

This clone was detected only once. The V gene is TRBV7-2, the J gene TRBJ1-5; no definite D call. This CDR3 comprises 14 residues. Per germline, CDR1 SGHTA and CDR2 FQGNSA. The V and J ends lost 4 bases and 1 base respectively, with 8 bases between them. For the CDR3, the DNA is TGTGCCAGCAGCTCCTCTAACAGCAATCAGCCCCAGCATTTT. Its protein is CASSSSNSNQPQHF.

The CDR3 region is CASSFSGFIYNEQFF. The CDR3 DNA follows: TGTGCCAGCAGTTTCTCGGGATTTATTTACAATGAGCAGTTCTTC. The chain uses TRBV27 and TRBJ2-1, with D possibly TRBD2 on 5 matching bases. CDR3 length equals 15 residues. Trimming left V 3 bases short and J 4 bases short, with 13 bases between. Germline loops: CDR1 MNHEY, CDR2 SMNVEV (reference sequence).

This clone is a singleton in its sample. The chain is built from TRBV13 and TRBJ2-4; no reliable D call. The CDR3 consists of 12 residues. The ends were cut back, 5 bases at V and 2 bases at J, with 4 bases in the middle. Germline V gene sequence: CDR1 PRHDT, CDR2 FYEKMQ (reference sequence). The CDR3 spells CASSQSKNIQYF. The CDR3 nucleotides are TGTGCCAGCAGCCAATCCAAAAACATTCAGTACTTC.

The chain uses TRBV6-5 and TRBJ1-5; no reliable D call. Germline lookup yields CDR1 MNHEY and CDR2 SVGAGI. This CDR3 region has 13 residues. The germline V and J ends were trimmed by 0 bases and 4 bases, with 4 bases remaining between them. In nucleotides, the CDR3 is TGTGCCAGCAGTTACTCTCCTAATCAGCCCCAGCATTTT. This codes for CASSYSPNQPQHF.

The chain joins TRBV15 to TRBJ2-3; TRBD2 matches at 9 bases. V gave up 2 bases and J gave up 6 bases; unmatched junction bases: 9. CDR1 and CDR2 (germline): LNHNV, YYDKDF (reference sequence). CDR3 length equals 16 residues. This chain's CDR3 is CATSRLAGAGADTQYF. DNA of the CDR3: TGTGCCACCAGCAGATTAGCGGGAGCAGGTGCGGATACGCAGTATTTT.

DNA of the CDR3: TGTGCCAGCTCTAAGACCCGGACTAGCGGCGAGCAGTTCTTC. Residues: CASSKTRTSGEQFF. The genes are TRBV27 and TRBJ2-1, with 10 bases identical to TRBD2. J gave up 10 bases and V 8 bases, and 11 bases lay outside the gene matches. Germline CDR1 and CDR2: MNHEY and SMNVEV (reference sequence). The CDR3 consists of 14 residues.

The chain recombines TRBV4-2 with TRBJ2-7; TRBD2 agrees at 9 bases. Germline trimming cut 1 base from V and 3 bases from J; bases unmatched to any gene: 10. The germline V gene encodes CDR1 LGHNA and CDR2 YNFKEQ. This CDR3 is 17 amino acids long. This chain's CDR3 is CASSQAIPGLAGYEQYF. For the CDR3, the DNA is TGTGCCAGCAGCCAAGCCATTCCGGGACTAGCAGGCTACGAGCAGTACTTC.

Points on this clone: The same CDR3 also results from other DNA sequences found in this sample. The chain combines TRBV7-9 with TRBJ2-6, with TRBD1 as a possible D gene (6 bases). Germline V gives CDR1 SEHNR, CDR2 FQNEAQ (reference sequence). The CDR3 totals 16 residues. Deletions cut 5 bases from V and 0 bases from J, with 11 bases between. CDR3 loop: CASSLDRSSGANVLTF. CDR3 DNA sequence: TGTGCCAGCAGCCTAGACAGGAGCTCTGGGGCCAACGTCCTGACTTTC.

The chain has TRBV9 and TRBJ2-1; D is possibly TRBD2 (6 bases). Looked up from germline, CDR1 is SGDLS and CDR2 is YYNGEE. The CDR3 runs to 13 residues. Deletions cut 2 bases from V and 5 bases from J, with 8 bases between. CDR3 sequence reads: CASSVRGDNEQFF. Written as DNA, the CDR3 is TGTGCCAGCAGCGTGCGGGGCGACAATGAGCAGTTCTTC.

This clone occurred a few times. The genes are TRBV11-3 and TRBJ2-1; maybe TRBD2 (6 bases). This CDR3 contains 11 residues. CDR1 and CDR2 (germline): SGHNT, YENEEA. Trimming cost V 7 bases and J 8 bases, with 9 bases left between them. CDR3 protein: CASMRGYEQFF. The CDR3 nucleotides read TGTGCCAGCATGCGGGGCTATGAGCAGTTCTTC.

The DNA of the CDR3 is TGTGCCAGCAGGCCTTGGGCAGGGGAGAATCAGCCCCAGCATTTT. Translation gives CASRPWAGENQPQHF. The V gene is TRBV28, the J gene TRBJ1-5; maybe TRBD1 (6 bases). The V and J ends lost 6 bases and 4 bases respectively, with 16 bases between them. CDR1 and CDR2 (germline): MDHEN, SYDVKM. The CDR3 spans 15 residues.

The table lists this clone with a count of one. V and J are TRBV19 and TRBJ1-1; D might be TRBD1 (5 bases). The germline V gene has CDR1 LNHDA and CDR2 SQIVND (reference sequence). There are 14 residues in the CDR3. Trimming removed 5 bases at V and 0 bases at J, with 10 bases between. CDR3 residues: CASSRQSMNTEAFF. DNA of the CDR3: TGTGCCAGTAGTCGACAGAGCATGAACACTGAAGCTTTCTTT.

This clone was found once. The chain is built from TRBV5-5 and TRBJ1-1; a weak D match, TRBD1 (5 bases). The CDR3 is made up of 14 amino acids. The germline V gene encodes CDR1 SGHKS and CDR2 YYEKEE (reference sequence). V was pared by 2 bases and J by 1 base, with 9 bases between. CDR3 amino acids: CASSFRRGNTEAFF. CDR3 in DNA: TGTGCCAGCAGCTTTCGAAGGGGGAACACTGAAGCTTTCTTT.

V gene TRBV6-5 combines with J gene TRBJ2-7; a weak D match, TRBD1 (5 bases). V lost 9 bases and J lost 1, with 13 bases in between. This CDR3 comprises 13 residues. Looked up from germline, CDR1 is MNHEY and CDR2 is SVGAGI. The CDR3 loop reads CASGQGLSYEQYF. The DNA for the CDR3 is TGTGCCAGTGGGCAGGGATTGTCCTACGAGCAGTACTTC.

This clone was counted once. The J gene is TRBJ1-1, the V gene TRBV28, with TRBD1 identical over 9 bases. V trimming: 6 bases; J trimming: 1 base; junction bases outside the gene matches: 3. The germline V gene encodes CDR1 MDHEN and CDR2 SYDVKM. There are 14 residues in the CDR3. DNA for the CDR3: TGTGCCAGCAGGGGACAGGGAGGGAACACTGAAGCTTTCTTT. This sequence encodes CASRGQGGNTEAFF.